The rows below give T cell receptor beta chains drawn from one sample of a study of beta chain features in type 1 diabetes. Method: immunoSEQ multiplex PCR; TCRdb's copy keeps in-frame clones and lacks some. The sample carries under 300,000 clones, 27% recorded once. The sample consisted of central memory CD4+ T cells from blood. Receptors originate from a man aged 25 to 40 in good health. Both conserved end residues are part of each CDR3. A D gene is named only where the DNA matches it firmly. The size of a clone is reported for some rows only, either as once, few or many, or as a class for expanded clones.

d_call j_call v_call clone_size cdr3_aa cdr3_nt
NA TRBJ2-2 TRBV7-8 few CASTERSGELFF TGTGCCAGCACCGAAAGGTCTGGGGAGCTGTTTTTT
NA TRBJ1-5 TRBV10-2 few CASSDLPQPQHF TGCGCCAGCAGTGATCTCCCCCAGCCCCAGCATTTT
NA TRBJ2-6 TRBV19 few CASSVRPGPNGANVLTF TGTGCCAGTAGTGTAAGGCCAGGCCCAAATGGGGCCAACGTCCTGACTTTC
NA TRBJ2-1 TRBV7-9 once CASSKTRDGYNEQFF TGTGCCAGCAGCAAGACTAGAGATGGATACAATGAGCAGTTCTTC
TRBD1 TRBJ2-7 TRBV7-2 NA CASSSRTGPSYEQYF TGTGCCAGCAGCTCGAGGACAGGCCCTTCCTACGAGCAGTACTTC
NA TRBJ2-5 TRBV19 NA CASSPSGGTETQYF TGTGCCAGTAGTCCCTCTGGGGGCACGGAGACCCAGTACTTC
NA TRBJ2-3 TRBV7-2 many CASSSFSTDTQYF TGTGCCAGCAGCTCTTTTAGCACAGATACGCAGTATTTT
NA TRBJ2-4 TRBV19 few CASSIGGIAKNIQYF TGTGCCAGTAGTATAGGAGGCATAGCCAAAAACATTCAGTACTTC
NA TRBJ2-3 TRBV5-4 few CASHGVASTDTQYF TGTGCCAGCCATGGCGTGGCTAGCACAGATACGCAGTATTTT
TRBD2 TRBJ2-3 TRBV4-3 few CASSAAGGGDTQYF TGCGCCAGCAGCGCAGCGGGAGGTGGGGATACGCAGTATTTT
NA TRBJ2-7 TRBV21-1 few CASSPDGKAYEQYF TGTGCCAGCAGCCCGGACGGAAAAGCCTACGAGCAGTACTTC
NA TRBJ2-5 TRBV2 NA CASSETIQETQYF TGTGCCAGCAGTGAGACTATTCAAGAGACCCAGTACTTC
NA TRBJ1-1 TRBV27 NA CASSSVAGLGTEAFF TGTGCCAGCAGTTCTGTTGCAGGTCTGGGCACTGAAGCTTTCTTT
NA TRBJ1-2 TRBV30 NA CAWSPRVWRGYGYTF TGTGCCTGGAGTCCCAGGGTGTGGAGAGGGTATGGCTACACCTTC
NA TRBJ2-7 TRBV7-2 many CASSGGVGEYYEQYF TGTGCCAGCAGCGGCGGGGTAGGGGAGTACTACGAGCAGTACTTC
NA TRBJ2-1 TRBV28 NA CASTALRLLANEQFF TGTGCCAGCACCGCACTCCGCCTTCTGGCCAATGAGCAGTTCTTC
NA TRBJ1-2 TRBV9 NA CASSVAEGGRYGYTF TGTGCCAGCAGCGTAGCGGAGGGAGGGAGGTATGGCTACACCTTC
NA TRBJ1-1 TRBV4-2 NA CASSLKVMNTEAFF TGTGCCAGCAGCTTGAAGGTAATGAACACTGAAGCTTTCTTT
NA TRBJ2-5 TRBV29-1 few CSSGLKQETQYF TGCAGCTCTGGACTAAAACAAGAGACCCAGTACTTC
NA TRBJ2-7 TRBV6-1 NA CASSDYPRDFSNYEQYF TGTGCCAGCAGTGACTATCCGCGGGACTTCTCAAACTACGAGCAGTACTTC
TRBD2 TRBJ2-1 TRBV7-2 NA CASSKPAGGSSYNEQFF TGTGCCAGCAGCAAGCCCGCTGGCGGGAGCTCCTACAATGAGCAGTTCTTC
NA TRBJ2-2 TRBV10-2 few CASMERDQLFF TGCGCCAGCATGGAACGGGACCAGCTGTTTTTT
TRBD1 TRBJ2-4 TRBV29-1 NA CSALDRVAKNIQYF TGCAGCGCTCTAGACAGGGTAGCCAAAAACATTCAGTACTTC
TRBD2 TRBJ2-1 TRBV28 NA CASSRLAGVRYNEQFF TGTGCCAGCAGTCGGCTAGCGGGAGTTCGTTACAATGAGCAGTTCTTC
NA TRBJ2-3 TRBV6-5 few CASRHRETTDTQYF TGTGCCAGCAGACACAGGGAGACCACAGATACGCAGTATTTT
TRBD1 TRBJ1-2 TRBV10-3 NA CAISGGQGTGYTF TGTGCCATCAGTGGGGGACAGGGCACCGGCTACACCTTC
NA TRBJ1-2 TRBV7-2 NA CASSPRRGPGYGYTF TGTGCCAGCAGCCCCCGGAGGGGCCCCGGGTATGGCTACACCTTC
TRBD1 TRBJ2-2 TRBV5-5 few CASGRTGLAGELFF TGTGCCAGCGGGCGGACAGGGTTAGCCGGGGAGCTGTTTTTT
TRBD2 TRBJ2-2 TRBV2 few CASIRDYGYTGELFF TGTGCCAGCATTAGGGACTATGGGTACACCGGGGAGCTGTTTTTT
NA TRBJ2-3 TRBV19 few CASSIFGRGDTQYF TGTGCCAGTAGTATTTTCGGGCGGGGAGATACGCAGTATTTT
TRBD1 TRBJ2-5 TRBV25-1 NA CASSGLPRDRAKETQYF TGTGCCAGCAGTGGACTTCCGAGGGACAGGGCGAAGGAGACCCAGTACTTC
NA TRBJ2-3 TRBV4-2 many CASSQGQRTDTQYF TGTGCCAGCAGCCAAGGACAGCGCACAGATACGCAGTATTTT
NA TRBJ2-1 TRBV6-5 once CASSYSRLAFREQFF TGTGCCAGCAGTTACTCTCGGCTAGCGTTTCGTGAGCAGTTCTTC
NA TRBJ2-6 TRBV19 NA CASSPGSSGANVLTF TGTGCCAGTAGTCCCGGTAGCAGTGGGGCCAACGTCCTGACTTTC
TRBD1 TRBJ2-1 TRBV7-2 NA CASSSGQGLLSEQFF TGTGCCAGCAGCTCCGGACAGGGGTTGTTAAGTGAGCAGTTCTTC
TRBD2 TRBJ2-1 TRBV29-1 few CSVEGLGTTYNEQFF TGCAGCGTTGAAGGACTTGGGACTACCTACAATGAGCAGTTCTTC
TRBD2 TRBJ2-3 TRBV7-2 few CASRVTSGRTDTQYF TGTGCCAGCAGGGTGACTAGCGGGAGAACAGATACGCAGTATTTT
NA TRBJ2-3 TRBV25-1 NA CASQSTGDTQYF TGTGCCAGTCAATCGACCGGAGATACGCAGTATTTT
NA TRBJ2-7 TRBV7-6 NA CASSLAPYEQYF TGTGCCAGCAGCTTAGCGCCCTACGAGCAGTACTTC
TRBD2 TRBJ2-1 TRBV19 few CASRSLAGTLEQFF TGTGCCAGTAGGTCACTAGCGGGAACCCTTGAGCAGTTCTTC
NA TRBJ2-7 TRBV4-3 few CASSQDPLMTYEQYF TGCGCCAGCAGCCAAGATCCCCTAATGACCTACGAGCAGTACTTC
NA TRBJ2-3 TRBV5-1 few CASSAADTQYF TGCGCCAGCAGCGCGGCAGATACGCAGTATTTT